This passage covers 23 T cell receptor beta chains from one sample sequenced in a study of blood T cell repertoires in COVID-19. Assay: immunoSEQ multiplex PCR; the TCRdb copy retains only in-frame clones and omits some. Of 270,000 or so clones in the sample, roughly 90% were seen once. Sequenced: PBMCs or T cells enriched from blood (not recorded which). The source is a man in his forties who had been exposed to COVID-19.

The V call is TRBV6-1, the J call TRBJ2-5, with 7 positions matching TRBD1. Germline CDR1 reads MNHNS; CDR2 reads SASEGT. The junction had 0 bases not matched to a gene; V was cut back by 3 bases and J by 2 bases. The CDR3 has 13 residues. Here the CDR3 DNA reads TGTGCCAGCAGTGACAGGGGGCAAGAGACCCAGTACTTC. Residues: CASSDRGQETQYF.

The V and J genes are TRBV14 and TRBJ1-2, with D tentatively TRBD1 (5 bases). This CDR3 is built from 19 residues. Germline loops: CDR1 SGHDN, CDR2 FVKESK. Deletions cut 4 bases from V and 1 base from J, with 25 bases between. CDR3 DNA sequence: TGTGCCAGCAGCCCTAAAACGGGCAGGGCCGCGATTCTTAACTATGGCTACACCTTC. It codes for CASSPKTGRAAILNYGYTF. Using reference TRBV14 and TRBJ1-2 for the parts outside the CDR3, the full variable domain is EAGVTQFPSHSVIEKGQTVTLRCDPISGHDNLYWYRRVMGKEIKFLLHFVKESKQDESGMPNNRFLAERTGGTYSTLKVQPAELEDSGVYFCASSPKTGRAAILNYGYTFGSGTRLTVV.

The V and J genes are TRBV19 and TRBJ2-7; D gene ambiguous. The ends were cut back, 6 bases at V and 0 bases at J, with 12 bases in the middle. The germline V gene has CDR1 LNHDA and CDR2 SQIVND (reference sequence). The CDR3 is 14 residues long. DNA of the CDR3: TGTGCCAGTAGCCCCGCTGTGAGCTCCTACGAGCAGTACTTC. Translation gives CASSPAVSSYEQYF. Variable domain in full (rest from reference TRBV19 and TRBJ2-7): DGGITQSPKYLFRKEGQNVTLSCEQNLNHDAMYWYRQDPGQGLRLIYYSQIVNDFQKGDIAEGYSVSREKKESFPLTVTSAQKNPTAFYLCASSPAVSSYEQYFGPGTRLTVT.

The CDR3 here is CASSIGLTAEAFF. The CDR3 nucleotides are TGTGCCAGTAGTATAGGACTGACAGCTGAAGCTTTCTTT. The chain carries TRBV19 and TRBJ1-1, with a weak D call TRBD1 (5 bases). Trimming cost V 1 base and J 6 bases, with 9 bases left between them. This CDR3 is built from 13 residues. CDR1 LNHDA and CDR2 SQIVND come from the germline V gene (reference sequence).

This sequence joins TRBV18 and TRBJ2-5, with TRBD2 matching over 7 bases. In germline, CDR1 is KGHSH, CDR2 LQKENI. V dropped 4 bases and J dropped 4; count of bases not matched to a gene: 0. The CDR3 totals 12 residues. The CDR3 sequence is CASSLAGETQYF. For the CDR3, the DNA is TGTGCCAGCTCACTAGCGGGAGAGACCCAGTACTTC.

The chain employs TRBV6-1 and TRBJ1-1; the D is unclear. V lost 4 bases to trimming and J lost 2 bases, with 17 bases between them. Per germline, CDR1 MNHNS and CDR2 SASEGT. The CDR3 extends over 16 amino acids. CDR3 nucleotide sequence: TGTGCCAGCAGTGGGAATTCGGGAAATCATAACACTGAAGCTTTCTTT. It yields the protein CASSGNSGNHNTEAFF.

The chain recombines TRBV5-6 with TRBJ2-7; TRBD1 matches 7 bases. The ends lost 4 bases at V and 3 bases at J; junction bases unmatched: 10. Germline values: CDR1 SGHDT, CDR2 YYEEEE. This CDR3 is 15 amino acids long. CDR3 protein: CASSKGTAYLYEQYF. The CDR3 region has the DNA TGTGCCAGCAGCAAAGGGACAGCTTACCTCTACGAGCAGTACTTC.

CDR3 region: CAWSSGRYGYTF. CDR3 in DNA: TGTGCCTGGAGCTCAGGCCGGTATGGCTACACCTTC. The chain combines TRBV30 with TRBJ1-2; D call uncertain. Trimming left V 3 bases short and J 5 bases short, with 10 bases between. This CDR3 is 12 amino acids long. Looked up from germline, CDR1 is GTSNPN and CDR2 is SVGIG (reference sequence).

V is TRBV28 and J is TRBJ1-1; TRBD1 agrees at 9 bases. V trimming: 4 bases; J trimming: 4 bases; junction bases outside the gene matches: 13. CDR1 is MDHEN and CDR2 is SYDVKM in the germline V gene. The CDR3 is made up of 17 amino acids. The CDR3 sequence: CASSSRQGGFFRTEAFF. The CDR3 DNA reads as TGTGCCAGCAGTTCTAGACAGGGGGGTTTTTTCCGCACTGAAGCTTTCTTT.

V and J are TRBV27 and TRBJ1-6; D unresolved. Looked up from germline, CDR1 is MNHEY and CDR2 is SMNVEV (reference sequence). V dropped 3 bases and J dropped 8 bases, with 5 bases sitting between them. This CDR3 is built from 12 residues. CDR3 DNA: TGTGCCAGCAGTTTCGTCGATTCACCCCTCCACTTT. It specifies CASSFVDSPLHF.

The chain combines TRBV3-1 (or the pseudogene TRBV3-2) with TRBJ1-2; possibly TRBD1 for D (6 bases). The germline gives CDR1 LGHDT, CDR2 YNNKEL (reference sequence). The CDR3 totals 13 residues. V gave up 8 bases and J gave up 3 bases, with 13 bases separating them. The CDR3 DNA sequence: TGTGCCAGCCCCCACCCAGGGGACTATGGCTACACCTTC. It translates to CASPHPGDYGYTF.

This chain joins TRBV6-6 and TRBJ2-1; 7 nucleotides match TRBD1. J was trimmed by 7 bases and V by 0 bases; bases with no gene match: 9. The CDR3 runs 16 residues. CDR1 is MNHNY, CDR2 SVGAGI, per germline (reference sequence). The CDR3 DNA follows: TGTGCCAGCAGTTACTCGAAAGGCACAGGGGTAAATGAGCAGTTCTTC. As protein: CASSYSKGTGVNEQFF.

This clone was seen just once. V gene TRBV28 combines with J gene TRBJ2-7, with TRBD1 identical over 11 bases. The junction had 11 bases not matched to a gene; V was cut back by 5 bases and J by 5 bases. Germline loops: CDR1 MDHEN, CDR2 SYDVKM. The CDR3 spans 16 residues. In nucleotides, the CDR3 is TGTGCCAGCAGTCCCACCTGGACAGGGGGCAGGGACGAGCAGTACTTC. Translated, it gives CASSPTWTGGRDEQYF.

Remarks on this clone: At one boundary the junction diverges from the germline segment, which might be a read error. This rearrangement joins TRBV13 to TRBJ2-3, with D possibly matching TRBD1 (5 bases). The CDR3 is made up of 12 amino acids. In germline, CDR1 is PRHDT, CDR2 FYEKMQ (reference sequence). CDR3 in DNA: TGTGCCAGCAGCTTACGAACAGGTACGCAGTATTTT. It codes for CASSLRTGTQYF.

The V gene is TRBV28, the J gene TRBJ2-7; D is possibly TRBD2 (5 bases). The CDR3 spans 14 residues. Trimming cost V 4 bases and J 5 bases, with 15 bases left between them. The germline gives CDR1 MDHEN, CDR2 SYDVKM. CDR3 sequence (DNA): TGTGCCAGCAGTTCCGAGGAGGTCGGGGACGAGCAGTACTTC. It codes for CASSSEEVGDEQYF.

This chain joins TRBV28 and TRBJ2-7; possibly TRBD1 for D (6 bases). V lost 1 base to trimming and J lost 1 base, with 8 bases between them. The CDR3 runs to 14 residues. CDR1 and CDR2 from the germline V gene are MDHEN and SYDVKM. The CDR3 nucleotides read TGTGCCAGCAGTTTATTTGGGACATCCTACGAGCAGTACTTC. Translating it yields CASSLFGTSYEQYF. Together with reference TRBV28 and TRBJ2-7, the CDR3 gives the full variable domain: DVKVTQSSRYLVKRTGEKVFLECVQDMDHENMFWYRQDPGLGLRLIYFSYDVKMKEKGDIPEGYSVSREKKERFSLILESASTNQTSMYLCASSLFGTSYEQYFGPGTRLTVT.

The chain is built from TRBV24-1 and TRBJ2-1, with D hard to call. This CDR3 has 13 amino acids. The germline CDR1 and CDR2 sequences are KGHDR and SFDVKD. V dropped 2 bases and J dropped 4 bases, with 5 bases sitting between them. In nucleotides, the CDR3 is TGTGCCACCAGTGATTCCGTATACAATGAGCAGTTCTTC. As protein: CATSDSVYNEQFF.

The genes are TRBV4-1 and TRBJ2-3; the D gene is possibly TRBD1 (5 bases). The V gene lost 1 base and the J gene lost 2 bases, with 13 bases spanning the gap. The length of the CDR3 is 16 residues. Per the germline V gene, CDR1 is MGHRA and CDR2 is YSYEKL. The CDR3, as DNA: TGCGCCAGCAGCCAAGTTGGAAGGGGAAACACAGATACGCAGTATTTT. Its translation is CASSQVGRGNTDTQYF.

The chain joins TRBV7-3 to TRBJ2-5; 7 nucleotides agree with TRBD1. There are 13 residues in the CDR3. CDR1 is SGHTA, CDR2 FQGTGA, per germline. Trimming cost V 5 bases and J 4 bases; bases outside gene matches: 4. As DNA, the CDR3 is TGTGCCAGCAGCGACACAGGGGCAGAGACCCAGTACTTC. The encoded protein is CASSDTGAETQYF.

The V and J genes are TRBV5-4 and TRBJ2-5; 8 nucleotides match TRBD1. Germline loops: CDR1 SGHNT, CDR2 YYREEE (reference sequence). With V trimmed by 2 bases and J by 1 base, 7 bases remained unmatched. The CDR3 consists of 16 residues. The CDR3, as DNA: TGTGCCAGCAGCTTTATCTCCGGGACAGGCCAAGAGACCCAGTACTTC. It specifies CASSFISGTGQETQYF.

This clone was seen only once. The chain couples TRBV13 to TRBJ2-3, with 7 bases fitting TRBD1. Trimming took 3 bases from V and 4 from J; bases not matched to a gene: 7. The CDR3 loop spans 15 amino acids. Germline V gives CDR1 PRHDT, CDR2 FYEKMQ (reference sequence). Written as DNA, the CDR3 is TGTGCCAGCAGCTTCAGGGGACAGTCTCCAGATACGCAGTATTTT. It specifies CASSFRGQSPDTQYF.

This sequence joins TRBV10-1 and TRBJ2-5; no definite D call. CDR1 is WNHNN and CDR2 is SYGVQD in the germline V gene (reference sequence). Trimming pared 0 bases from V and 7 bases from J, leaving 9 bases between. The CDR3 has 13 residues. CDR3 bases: TGCGCCAGCAGTGAGTCGCTAGTGGGGACCCAGTACTTC. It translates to CASSESLVGTQYF.

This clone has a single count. For the CDR3, the DNA is TGTGCCAGCTCACCTGGGACAGGGGGAGGTGAGCAGTACTTC. Amino acids: CASSPGTGGGEQYF. The chain carries TRBV18 and TRBJ2-7; 11 bases are shared with TRBD1. V dropped 3 bases and J dropped 7; count of bases not matched to a gene: 5. Germline V CDR1 and CDR2: KGHSH, LQKENI. This CDR3 has 14 amino acids. Variable domain in full (rest from reference TRBV18 and TRBJ2-7): NAGVMQNPRHLVRRRGQEARLRCSPMKGHSHVYWYRQLPEEGLKFMVYLQKENIIDESGMPKERFSAEFPKEGPSILRIQQVVRGDSAAYFCASSPGTGGGEQYFGPGTRLTVT.